This T cell receptor (beta chain) was sequenced during a study of early T cells in non-severe SARS-CoV-2 infection. Study at large: Sequencing was performed on bulk RNA from unsorted whole blood, leaving chains unpaired. Study-wide results and limits: Missing private and CD4 specificities, VDJdb matching favored anti-spike CD8 responses.

V shed 7 bases and J shed 2 bases, with 15 bases lying between them. Germline V gene sequence: CDR1 MNHEY, CDR2 SMNVEV (reference sequence). The CDR3 is 14 amino acids. Individual cDNA molecules each received unique molecular identifiers attached to them. MiXCR, applied by TCRdb to the 5' RACE reads, yields one record per CDR3 protein. In the table there are about 70,000 distinct CDR3 sequences, roughly 15% of which are singletons. This clonotype is a singleton in its sample. Its antigen is not known. Sample: whole blood, taken at baseline. This clonotype originated in an adult who was a healthcare worker with PCR-confirmed SARS-CoV-2 infection or an uninfected control (not recorded which). The rearrangement uses TRBV27 and TRBJ2-7, with D uncertain. As DNA, the CDR3 is TGTGCCAGCACCAGTCCGGGCAGGACCTACGAGCAGTACTTC. This encodes CASTSPGRTYEQYF.